This T cell receptor beta chain originates from a study of identical twins. This clonotype was counted ten times or more. Each CDR3 protein gets one entry after TCRdb re-called the 5' RACE reads with MiXCR. The sample includes under 300,000 distinct CDR3 sequences, about 6.7% of them seen just once. This sample also appeared in a second study, on T cells expressing NK-cell markers. That report adds: Leadership of the CD3+CD56-NKG2C+ fraction also belonged to these clonotypes in a handful of donors.

The specimen was CD8+ T cells sorted from blood. The sequence derives from a woman aged 18-29 years in good health.

The CDR3 DNA reads as TGTGCCAGCAGCGTAGAAGGGGATCCCTCCTACGAGCAGTACTTC. It translates to CASSVEGDPSYEQYF. The rearrangement uses TRBV9 and TRBJ2-7, with D maybe TRBD1 (5 bases). V was pared by 0 bases and J by 0 bases, with 10 bases between. Germline V gene data show CDR1 as SGDLS and CDR2 as YYNGEE. This CDR3 is built from 15 residues. Looking up the rest from reference TRBV9 and TRBJ2-7 gives the full variable domain: DSGVTQTPKHLITATGQRVTLRCSPRSGDLSVYWYQQSLDQGLQFLIQYYNGEERAKGNILERFSAQQFPDLHSELNLSSLELGDSALYFCASSVEGDPSYEQYFGPGTRLTVT.